Sequencing of this TCR beta chain was carried out in a study of persistence of HIV-infected CD4 T cells. For the study at large: The sample holds CD4+ T cells responsive to CMV or HIV-1 Gag.

Notes on this clone: Its antigen is unknown.

Study outcomes and limitations: TCR analyses could not target the rare provirus-carrying CMV-responding cells. CMV- and Gag-responding cells had lower TCRbeta richness than CD3/CD28-responding cells.

The ends were cut back, 2 bases at V and 1 base at J, with 9 bases in the middle. The CDR3 consists of 14 residues. Germline CDR1 and CDR2: KGHSH and LQKENI. This was the immunoSEQ version 4 assay in survey mode. The repertoire was sequenced with immunoSEQ multiplex PCR; TCRdb's copy has only in-frame clones and lacks some. Of just under 65,000 clones listed, about four fifths are singletons. Cells were stimulated with overlapping HIV-1 Gag 15-mer peptides. Sorted nonresponding memory CD4+ T cells were CD40L-negative, CD69-negative, CD45RO-high. A roughly 17-hour stimulation of CD8-depleted PBMCs used anti-CD28/CD49d costimulation, CD40-blocking antibody and enfuvirtide.

The chain combines TRBV18 with TRBJ2-7; D unresolved. The sample consisted of CD4+ T cells sorted from PBMCs after roughly 18-hour stimulation, taken from a patient who received antiretroviral therapy. The source is an adult man with HIV who was CMV-seropositive. The CDR3 loop reads CASSPSSLSYEQYF. The CDR3 coding sequence is TGTGCCAGCTCACCATCATCGCTGTCCTACGAGCAGTACTTC. The complete variable domain, with remaining parts taken from reference TRBV18 and TRBJ2-7, reads NAGVMQNPRHLVRRRGQEARLRCSPMKGHSHVYWYRQLPEEGLKFMVYLQKENIIDESGMPKERFSAEFPKEGPSILRIQQVVRGDSAAYFCASSPSSLSYEQYFGPGTRLTVT.